The 8 T cell receptor beta chains reported below all come from one sample, sequenced in a study of blood T cell repertoires in COVID-19. This table comes from immunoSEQ multiplex PCR, and its TCRdb copy is limited to in-frame clones, with some not included. This repertoire shows about 230,000 clones, around 80% found once; its top ten account for around 27%. The sample comprised peripheral blood. These receptors were collected from a man aged 35-49 years with acute or convalescent COVID-19.

This sequence joins TRBV9 and TRBJ2-2; D is unresolved. Germline V gene sequence: CDR1 SGDLS, CDR2 YYNGEE. The CDR3 length is 14 residues. V was pared by 3 bases and J by 7 bases, with 13 bases between. The chain's CDR3 is CASSGLRGIGELFF. The DNA for the CDR3 is TGTGCCAGCAGCGGGCTTCGTGGTATCGGGGAGCTGTTTTTT. The variable domain in full, completed from reference TRBV9 and TRBJ2-2, reads DSGVTQTPKHLITATGQRVTLRCSPRSGDLSVYWYQQSLDQGLQFLIQYYNGEERAKGNILERFSAQQFPDLHSELNLSSLELGDSALYFCASSGLRGIGELFFGEGSRLTVL.

The chain recombines TRBV9 with TRBJ2-5; 12 bases line up with TRBD2. The CDR3 covers 16 residues. The V gene end was trimmed by 4 bases and the J gene end by 3 bases; junction bases not matched to a gene: 7. Per the germline V gene, CDR1 is SGDLS and CDR2 is YYNGEE. The CDR3 sequence is CASSPGLAGTEETQYF. The CDR3 nucleotides are TGTGCCAGCAGCCCTGGACTAGCGGGAACAGAAGAGACCCAGTACTTC.

J is TRBJ2-2 and V is TRBV27, with a weak D call TRBD1 (6 bases). CDR3 length: 15 amino acids. Trimming pared 1 base from V and 1 base from J, leaving 7 bases between. Germline loops: CDR1 MNHEY, CDR2 SMNVEV (reference sequence). CDR3 in amino acids: CASSLWGQNTGELFF. The CDR3 nucleotides are TGTGCCAGCAGTTTATGGGGGCAGAACACCGGGGAGCTGTTTTTT.

The chain couples TRBV27 to TRBJ2-7, with 11 bases lining up with TRBD2. Germline CDR1 MNHEY, CDR2 SMNVEV (reference sequence). V lost 7 bases to trimming and J lost 3 bases; unmatched junction nucleotides: 8. This CDR3 is built from 15 residues. This CDR3 reads CASNPTSGGGYEQYF. CDR3 DNA: TGTGCCAGCAACCCTACTAGCGGGGGCGGCTACGAGCAGTACTTC.

The gene calls are TRBV18 and TRBJ2-7, with 8 nucleotides matching TRBD1. V dropped 5 bases and J dropped 2; count of bases not matched to a gene: 2. This CDR3 region has 13 residues. The germline V gene has CDR1 KGHSH and CDR2 LQKENI. As DNA, the CDR3 is TGTGCCAGCTCAAACAGGGGGGCCTACGAGCAGTACTTC. Residues: CASSNRGAYEQYF. Variable domain in full (rest from reference TRBV18 and TRBJ2-7): NAGVMQNPRHLVRRRGQEARLRCSPMKGHSHVYWYRQLPEEGLKFMVYLQKENIIDESGMPKERFSAEFPKEGPSILRIQQVVRGDSAAYFCASSNRGAYEQYFGPGTRLTVT.

CDR3 in DNA: TGTGCCAGCAGCTTAACGGGAGGGAGAGATGAGCAGTTCTTC. Amino acid sequence: CASSLTGGRDEQFF. The chain employs TRBV7-7 and TRBJ2-1; 8 positions agree with TRBD2. The CDR3 loop spans 14 amino acids. With 2 bases clipped from V and 8 bases from J, the junction kept 5 bases outside the gene matches. CDR1 is SSHAT and CDR2 is FNYEAQ in the germline V gene (reference sequence). The variable domain in full, completed from reference TRBV7-7 and TRBJ2-1, reads GAGVSQSPRYKVTKRGQDVTLRCDPISSHATLYWYQQALGQGPEFLTYFNYEAQPDKSGLPSDRFSAERPEGSISTLTIQRTEQRDSAMYRCASSLTGGRDEQFFGPGTRLTVL.

The chain is built from TRBV10-3 and TRBJ2-7; 8 nucleotides align to TRBD1. Germline lookup yields CDR1 ENHRY and CDR2 SYGVKD. The trim removed 2 bases at V and 1 base at J, leaving 4 bases unmatched. The CDR3 spans 15 residues. This CDR3 reads CAISEKWDRSYEQYF. CDR3 coding DNA: TGTGCCATCAGTGAGAAATGGGACAGGTCCTACGAGCAGTACTTC.

This clone came up once. The chain carries TRBV3-1 (or the pseudogene TRBV3-2) and TRBJ2-1; D uncertain. V lost 4 bases and J lost 7, with 8 bases in between. The CDR3 contains 12 residues. From germline, CDR1 is LGHDT and CDR2 YNNKEL (reference sequence). The CDR3 protein is CASSPARNEQFF. The CDR3, as DNA: TGTGCCAGCAGCCCCGCGAGAAATGAGCAGTTCTTC.